The next 8 T cell receptor beta chains were all read from a single sample in a study of circulating CD8 cells and anti-PD-1 response in melanoma. Four subsets defined by PD-1 and/or TIGIT were sorted from live CD3+CD8+TCRalphabeta+ cells. Using approximately 15 ng of total RNA, TCR libraries were made with the QIAseq Immune Repertoire TCR panel. TCRdb independently ran MiXCR on the reads; one entry per CDR3 protein. This table holds about 720 distinct CDR3 sequences, about 8% found once. Specimen: CD8+ T cells from PBMCs, collected at baseline or after one month of anti-PD-1 therapy (not recorded which). The receptors were gathered from a human donor with melanoma.

Relative to its sample, this clonotype is medium-sized (0.01 to 0.1%). The rearrangement joins TRBV5-4 to TRBJ2-2, with a weak D call TRBD1 (7 bases). Per germline, CDR1 SGHNT and CDR2 YYREEE (reference sequence). Deletions cut 0 bases from V and 4 bases from J, with 13 bases between. This CDR3 contains 16 residues. CDR3 sequence: CASSLDGGGGTGELFF. CDR3 in DNA: TGTGCCAGCAGCTTGGATGGAGGGGGCGGCACCGGGGAGCTGTTTTTT.

About this clonotype itself: A single base is all that separates this from a far larger clone, so a read error is likely. The chain has TRBV6-1 and TRBJ2-1; 7 bases are a match to TRBD1. CDR1 is MNHNS, CDR2 SASEGT, per germline. The CDR3 loop spans 13 amino acids. Trimming at V came to 8 bases and at J to 10 bases, leaving 11 bases not matched to a gene. The DNA of the CDR3 is TGTGCCAGCTGGGACAGTCTCGACTACGAGCAGTTCTTC. Translated, it gives CASWDSLDYEQFF.

This clonotype has a handful of counts. The rearrangement uses TRBV19 and TRBJ2-3; 8 bases agree with TRBD2. The CDR3 length is 14 residues. Per germline, CDR1 LNHDA and CDR2 SQIVND (reference sequence). Unmatched junction bases numbered 4, after V lost 4 bases and J lost 4 bases. Here the CDR3 DNA reads TGTGCCAGTAGTAACGGGGGGGCAGCAGATACGCAGTATTTT. It is translated as CASSNGGAADTQYF.

This clonotype was counted only a few times. The V and J genes are TRBV6-5 and TRBJ2-5; 7 nucleotides line up with TRBD2. Germline lookup yields CDR1 MNHEY and CDR2 SVGAGI. CDR3 size: 14 residues. Unmatched junction bases numbered 7, after V lost 5 bases and J lost 4 bases. The CDR3 coding sequence is TGTGCCAGCAGTCCCGGGGGGAAGGGAGAGACCCAGTACTTC. Translating gives CASSPGGKGETQYF.

This clonotype is labeled medium-sized (0.01 to 0.1%). The CDR3 region is CASSLGGAPTLFNQPQHF. The CDR3 DNA sequence: TGTGCCAGCAGCTTGGGTGGGGCACCTACATTATTCAATCAGCCCCAGCATTTT. This chain connects TRBV5-4 to TRBJ1-5, with a weak D call TRBD1 (5 bases). Per the germline V gene, CDR1 is SGHNT and CDR2 is YYREEE (reference sequence). V lost 0 bases and J 3 bases, leaving 19 bases between the germline ends. This CDR3 is 18 amino acids long.

By sample fraction, this clonotype is medium-sized. The DNA for the CDR3 is TGTGCCAGCAGTTTAGAACTAGCGGATCCACTCTACAATGAGCAGTTCTTC. This sequence encodes CASSLELADPLYNEQFF. V is TRBV12-3 or TRBV12-4 and J is TRBJ2-1; TRBD2 agrees at 8 bases. Trimming at V came to 1 base and at J to 3 bases, leaving 8 bases not matched to a gene. The CDR3 extends over 17 amino acids.

Sample share makes this clonotype medium-sized. This sequence joins TRBV12-3 or TRBV12-4 and TRBJ1-2; no reliable D call. This CDR3 is 13 amino acids long. Trimming took 0 bases from V and 7 from J, leaving 9 bases between them. Here the CDR3 reads CASSLAAFFGYTF. CDR3 coding DNA: TGTGCCAGCAGTTTAGCGGCCTTTTTTGGCTACACCTTC.

In its sample, this clonotype ranks as medium-sized. The chain has TRBV12-3 or TRBV12-4 and TRBJ2-5; possibly TRBD2 for D (6 bases). This CDR3 spans 16 amino acids. Trimming took 3 bases from V and 3 from J, leaving 17 bases between them. Here the CDR3 reads CASSFRSGGKKETQYF. For the CDR3, the DNA is TGTGCCAGCAGTTTTCGGTCTGGGGGGAAGAAAGAGACCCAGTACTTC.